This T cell receptor beta chain appears in the sequencing data of a study of blood T cell repertoires in COVID-19. Background on the study: The origin of the acute and convalescent COVID-19 samples was the United States, Italy and Spain. Sources were T cells, B-cell-depleted T cells, or PBMCs; the material itself was cDNA or gDNA.

The table lists this clone with many counts. The sample contains more than one DNA sequence encoding this CDR3. The germline CDR1 and CDR2 sequences are SGHDT and YYEEEE. The junction had 6 bases not matched to a gene; V was cut back by 2 bases and J by 8 bases. The CDR3 sequence is 13 residues long. Original processing notes: Counts of nucleated cells, estimated from reference gene primer amplification, were obtained. TCRdb keeps only in-frame clones here, not all; method: immunoSEQ multiplex PCR. Clonal size and the V and J genes are those of that table, whereas D and trimming came from the DNA. The data contain 200,000 to 300,000 clones, roughly nine tenths of them seen just once; the ten biggest clones take up approximately 6.2%.

The chain uses TRBV5-6 and TRBJ1-2; TRBD1 aligns across 7 bases. Input material: peripheral blood. This sequence was found in a man between 60 and 70 years old with acute or convalescent COVID-19. The CDR3 protein is CASSFDRAKGYTF. CDR3 DNA sequence: TGTGCCAGCAGCTTTGACAGGGCCAAGGGCTACACCTTC.